These T cell receptor beta chains were read from a single sample in a study of cytomegalovirus exposure and HLA in healthy donors. Clones were read by immunoSEQ multiplex PCR, and TCRdb kept only the in-frame ones, dropping some. The table includes about 200,000 clones, 80% to 90% detected once. The sequenced sample was PBMCs. The receptor set was obtained from a man younger than 40 in good health and CMV-seronegative. Both conserved end residues are part of each CDR3. The order of the fields is D gene, J gene, clone size, V gene, CDR3 DNA, CDR3 protein. The D gene is left open where the match is weak. Clone size is given for some rows only: seen once, a few or many times, or a class if the clone is expanded.

TRBD2 TRBJ2-3 NA TRBV7-8 TGTGCCAGCAGCTTGCAGGGAGGGGATACGCAGTATTTT CASSLQGGDTQYF
TRBD1 TRBJ1-1 NA TRBV11-2 TGTGCCAGCAGCGCCTACAGGGGCACTGAAGCTTTCTTT CASSAYRGTEAFF
NA TRBJ2-3 NA TRBV2 TGTGCCAGCAATTTTAACAGGGCGGCACAAGATACGCAGTATTTT CASNFNRAAQDTQYF
TRBD1 TRBJ1-1 NA TRBV10-3 TGTGCCATCAGTGCCAGGGGGCAGAACACTGAAGCTTTCTTT CAISARGQNTEAFF
NA TRBJ2-5 NA TRBV4-3 TGCGCCAGCAGCCAAGGCAGGGGGGCCCAGGTCGAGACCCAGTACTTC CASSQGRGAQVETQYF
TRBD1 TRBJ1-2 once TRBV7-8 TGTGCCAGCAGCTTAAAGGACAGGGTTACGGCTAACTATGGCTACACCTTC CASSLKDRVTANYGYTF
NA TRBJ1-6 NA TRBV9 TGTGCCAGCAGCCCAGACAGGCCACCCCTCCACTTT CASSPDRPPLHF
NA TRBJ2-7 NA TRBV28 TGTGCCAGCAGTACTAGGACAGTCAAAAGCTCCTACGAGCAGTACTTC CASSTRTVKSSYEQYF
TRBD1 TRBJ2-7 NA TRBV5-8 TGTGCCAGCAAGGACAGGATACCCTACGAGCAGTACTTC CASKDRIPYEQYF
NA TRBJ2-7 NA TRBV5-1 TGCGCCAGCAGCCAAGTGGACATTTCCTACGAGCAGTACTTC CASSQVDISYEQYF
NA TRBJ1-3 NA TRBV2 TGTGCCAGCAGTCCCAGCAATGGAGGCATTGGAAACACCATATATTTT CASSPSNGGIGNTIYF
TRBD1 TRBJ1-1 NA TRBV11-2 TGTGCCAGCAGCTTAGGGGACAGGATTGGGGACACTGAAGCTTTCTTT CASSLGDRIGDTEAFF
NA TRBJ1-4 NA TRBV27 TGTGCCAGCAGTTTATCCCTACAGGGCTTCAGTGAAAAACTGTTTTTT CASSLSLQGFSEKLFF
NA TRBJ1-6 NA TRBV7-2 TGTGCCAGCAGCTTATCCGTGCAGAATTCACCCCTCCACTTT CASSLSVQNSPLHF
NA TRBJ2-5 NA TRBV10-2 TGCGCCAGTGCGACGACAGGAAAAGAGACCCAGTACTTC CASATTGKETQYF
TRBD2 TRBJ2-3 NA TRBV19 TGTGCCAGTAGTACCATCCGACTAGCGGGGGGCCCAGATACGCAGTATTTT CASSTIRLAGGPDTQYF
TRBD1 TRBJ2-1 NA TRBV15 TGTGCCACCCAGGACAGGGAGGACAATGAGCAGTTCTTC CATQDREDNEQFF
NA TRBJ2-3 few TRBV5-4 TGTGCCAGCAGCTCAGGCAGGGCTCGCACAGATACGCAGTATTTT CASSSGRARTDTQYF
NA TRBJ2-7 NA TRBV9 TGTGCCAGCAGCGTAGACAGTTCCTACGAGCAGTACTTC CASSVDSSYEQYF
NA TRBJ2-2 NA TRBV9 TGTGCCAGCAGCGTAGCGGGGGTTCCCGGGGAGCTGTTTTTT CASSVAGVPGELFF
TRBD2 TRBJ2-3 once TRBV7-9 TGTGCATCCACGGGGGGAAACACAGATACGCAGTATTTT CASTGGNTDTQYF
TRBD2 TRBJ2-5 NA TRBV7-8 TGTGCCAGCAGCTTAGCGGGGGGACTAGCGGGACGAGAGACCCAGTACTTC CASSLAGGLAGRETQYF
TRBD1 TRBJ1-2 few TRBV18 TGTGCCAGCTCACCACTCGCGGGACAGCAATTCTATGGCTACACCTTC CASSPLAGQQFYGYTF
NA TRBJ2-5 NA TRBV18 TGTGCCAGCTCCCAAAGTAGGCAGGCAGAGACCCAGTACTTC CASSQSRQAETQYF
TRBD1 TRBJ1-1 NA TRBV6-5 TGTGCCAGTATAAGGACAGGGGTAAACACTGAAGCTTTCTTT CASIRTGVNTEAFF
TRBD1 TRBJ2-7 NA TRBV5-6 TGTGCCAGCAGCTTGGGGTGGACAGGGTATTACGAGCAGTACTTC CASSLGWTGYYEQYF
NA TRBJ2-3 once TRBV7-3 TGTGCCAGCAGCTCAGGGTCAGACCCCCTGACAGATACGCAGTATTTT CASSSGSDPLTDTQYF
TRBD1 TRBJ2-1 NA TRBV5-4 TGTGCCAGCAGCTTTACGGGACAGGTGGCCTCTGAGCAGTTCTTC CASSFTGQVASEQFF
NA TRBJ1-3 NA TRBV7-9 TGTGCCAGCAGCTTTGTCGCGGGCCCTGGAAACACCATATATTTT CASSFVAGPGNTIYF
NA TRBJ1-3 NA TRBV5-1 TGCGCCAGCAGCTCAGGGGTCTCTGGAAACACCATATATTTT CASSSGVSGNTIYF
TRBD1 TRBJ2-7 NA TRBV6-5 TGTGCCAGCAGCAGGGGACAGGGGATCTACGAGCAGTACTTC CASSRGQGIYEQYF
NA TRBJ1-1 NA TRBV9 TGTGCCAGCAGCGTAGGGTTTCGAGTAGCTGAAGCTTTCTTT CASSVGFRVAEAFF
NA TRBJ1-4 NA TRBV7-9 TGTGCCAGCAGCTTACCTCGACAGACTAATGAAAAACTGTTTTTT CASSLPRQTNEKLFF
TRBD1 TRBJ2-4 NA TRBV13 TGTGCCAGCAGTTCCTTGGACAGGAGGTCCAAAAACATTCAGTACTTC CASSSLDRRSKNIQYF
TRBD1 TRBJ2-7 few TRBV5-1 TGCGCCAGCAGCTTGTTGCCAGGACAGGCGCGTTACGAGCAGTACTTC CASSLLPGQARYEQYF
NA TRBJ2-3 NA TRBV6-5 TGTGCCAGCAGTTCCCGCCTAGCATCGACAGATACGCAGTATTTT CASSSRLASTDTQYF
NA TRBJ2-2 NA TRBV28 TGTGCCAGCACCTTGCGTACTAGCAAAATCGGGGAGCTGTTTTTT CASTLRTSKIGELFF
TRBD1 TRBJ2-7 NA TRBV13 TGTGCCAGCAGCGCCCGACAGGGGGAGACCTACGAGCAGTACTTC CASSARQGETYEQYF
TRBD2 TRBJ2-3 NA TRBV9 TGTGCCAGCAGCGCCGTCCTGAGCTTTTCGGGGGGGGATACGCAGTATTTT CASSAVLSFSGGDTQYF
TRBD1 TRBJ2-7 NA TRBV27 TGTGCCAGCAGTGAAGGACAGGGTCTCTACGAGCAGTACTTC CASSEGQGLYEQYF
NA TRBJ2-1 NA TRBV5-1 TGCGCCAGCAGCTTATCACCTAACCGAGCGTATGAGTTCTCCAATGAGCAGTTCTTC CASSLSPNRAYEFSNEQFF
NA TRBJ1-6 NA TRBV6-5 TGTGCCAGCAGTTACTCTCAGACTCATTCACCCCTCCACTTT CASSYSQTHSPLHF
NA TRBJ1-2 NA TRBV29-1 TGCAGCGTTGTTTGGGCGGGTAAGAACTATGGCTACACCTTC CSVVWAGKNYGYTF
NA TRBJ1-1 once TRBV15 TGTGCCACCAGGGAACAGGGACCGAACACTGAAGCTTTCTTT CATREQGPNTEAFF
TRBD2 TRBJ2-7 NA TRBV5-1 TGCGCCAGCAGCCCATTAGCGGGGGTCATCGCGTACGAGCAGTACTTC CASSPLAGVIAYEQYF
TRBD2 TRBJ2-7 NA TRBV5-4 TGTGCCAGCAGCTTCACCGGGACTAGCGACGAGCAGTACTTC CASSFTGTSDEQYF
TRBD2 TRBJ2-2 NA TRBV4-1 TGCGCCAGCAGTTTTAGCGGGGTCGTCACCGGGGAGCTGTTTTTT CASSFSGVVTGELFF
TRBD2 TRBJ2-7 NA TRBV11-2 TGTGCCAGCAGCTTAGGGGGGACTAGGAGAGACGAGCAGTACTTC CASSLGGTRRDEQYF
NA TRBJ2-1 NA TRBV5-6 TGTGCCAGCAGCTTGTTGGAGGTCAATGAGCAGTTCTTC CASSLLEVNEQFF
NA TRBJ1-5 NA TRBV4-1 TGCGCCAGCAGCCAAGATAGTTCCCGGGGGGAGGGTGGTAGGGGGCCCCAGCATTTT CASSQDSSRGEGGRGPQHF